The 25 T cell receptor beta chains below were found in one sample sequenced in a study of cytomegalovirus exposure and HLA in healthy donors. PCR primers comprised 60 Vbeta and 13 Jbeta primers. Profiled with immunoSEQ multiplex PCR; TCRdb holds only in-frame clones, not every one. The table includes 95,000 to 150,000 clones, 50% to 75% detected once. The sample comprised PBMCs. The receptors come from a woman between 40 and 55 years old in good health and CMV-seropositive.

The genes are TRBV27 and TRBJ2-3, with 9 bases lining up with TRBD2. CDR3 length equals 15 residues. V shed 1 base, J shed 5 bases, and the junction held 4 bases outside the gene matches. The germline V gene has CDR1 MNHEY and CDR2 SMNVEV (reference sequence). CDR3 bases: TGTGCCAGCAGTTTATATGGCGGGAGGGTAGATACGCAGTATTTT. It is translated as CASSLYGGRVDTQYF.

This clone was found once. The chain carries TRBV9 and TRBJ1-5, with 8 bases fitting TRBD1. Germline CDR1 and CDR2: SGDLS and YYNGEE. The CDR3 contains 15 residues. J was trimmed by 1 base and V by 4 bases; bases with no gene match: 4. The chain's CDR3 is CASSPSGGSNQPQHF. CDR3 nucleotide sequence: TGTGCCAGCAGCCCCTCAGGGGGCAGCAATCAGCCCCAGCATTTT.

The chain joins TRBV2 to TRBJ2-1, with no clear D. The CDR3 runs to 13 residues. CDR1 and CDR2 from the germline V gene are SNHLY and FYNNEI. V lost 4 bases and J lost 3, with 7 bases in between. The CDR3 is CASSARYYNEQFF. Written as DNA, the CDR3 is TGTGCCAGCAGTGCTCGCTACTACAATGAGCAGTTCTTC.

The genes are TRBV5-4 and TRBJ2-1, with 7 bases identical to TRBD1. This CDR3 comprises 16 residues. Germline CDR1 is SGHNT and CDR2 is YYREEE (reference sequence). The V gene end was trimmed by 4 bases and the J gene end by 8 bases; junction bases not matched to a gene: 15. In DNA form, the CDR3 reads TGTGCCAGCAGCCCCCTAAACAGGGGCTACCTCGATGAGCAGTTCTTC. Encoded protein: CASSPLNRGYLDEQFF.

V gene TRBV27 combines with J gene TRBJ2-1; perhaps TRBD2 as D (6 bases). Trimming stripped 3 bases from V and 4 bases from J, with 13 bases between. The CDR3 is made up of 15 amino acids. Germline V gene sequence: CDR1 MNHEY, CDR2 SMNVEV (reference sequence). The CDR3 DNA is TGTGCCAGCAGTTTCTGGACTAACACTTACAATGAGCAGTTCTTC. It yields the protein CASSFWTNTYNEQFF.

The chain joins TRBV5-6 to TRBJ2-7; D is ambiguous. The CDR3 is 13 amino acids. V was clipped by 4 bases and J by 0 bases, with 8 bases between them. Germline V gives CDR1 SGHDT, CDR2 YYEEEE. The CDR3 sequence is CASSRPNSYEQYF. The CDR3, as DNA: TGTGCCAGCAGCCGCCCTAACTCCTACGAGCAGTACTTC.

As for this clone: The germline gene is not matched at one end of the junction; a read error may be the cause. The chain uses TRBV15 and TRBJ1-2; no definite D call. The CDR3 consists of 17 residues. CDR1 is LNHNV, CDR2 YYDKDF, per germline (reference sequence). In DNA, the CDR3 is TGTGCCACCAGCAGAGACTTCCTCGGCAGCCGAAACTATGGCTACCCCTTC. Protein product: CATSRDFLGSRNYGYPF.

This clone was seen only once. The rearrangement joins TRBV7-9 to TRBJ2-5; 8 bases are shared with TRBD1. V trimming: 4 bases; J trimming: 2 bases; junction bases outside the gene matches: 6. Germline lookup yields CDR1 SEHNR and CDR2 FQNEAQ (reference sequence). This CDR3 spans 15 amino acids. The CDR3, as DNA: TGTGCCAGCAGCTCCTTGGACAGGGAACAAGAGACCCAGTACTTC. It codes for CASSSLDREQETQYF. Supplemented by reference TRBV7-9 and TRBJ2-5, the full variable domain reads DTGVSQNPRHKITKRGQNVTFRCDPISEHNRLYWYRQTLGQGPEFLTYFQNEAQLEKSRLLSDRFSAERPKGSFSTLEIQRTEQGDSAMYLCASSSLDREQETQYFGPGTRLLVL.

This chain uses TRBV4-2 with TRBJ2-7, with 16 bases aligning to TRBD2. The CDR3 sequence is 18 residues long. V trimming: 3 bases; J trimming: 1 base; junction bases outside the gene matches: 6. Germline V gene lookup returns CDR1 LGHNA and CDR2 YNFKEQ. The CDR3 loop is CASSQEGLAGGPSYEQYF. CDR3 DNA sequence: TGTGCCAGCAGCCAGGAGGGACTAGCGGGAGGGCCGTCCTACGAGCAGTACTTC.

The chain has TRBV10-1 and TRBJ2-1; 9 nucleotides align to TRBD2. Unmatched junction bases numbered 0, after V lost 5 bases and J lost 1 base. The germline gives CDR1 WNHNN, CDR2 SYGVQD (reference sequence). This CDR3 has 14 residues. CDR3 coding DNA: TGCGCCAGCAGTCTAGCGGGGTCCTACAATGAGCAGTTCTTC. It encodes CASSLAGSYNEQFF.

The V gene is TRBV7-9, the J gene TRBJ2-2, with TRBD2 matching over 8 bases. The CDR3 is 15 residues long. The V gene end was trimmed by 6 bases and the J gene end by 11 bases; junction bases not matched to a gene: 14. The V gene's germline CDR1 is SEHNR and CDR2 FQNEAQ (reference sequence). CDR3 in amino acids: CASSQTSGTSIELFF. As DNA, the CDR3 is TGTGCCAGCAGTCAAACCTCCGGGACTAGTATCGAGCTGTTTTTT.

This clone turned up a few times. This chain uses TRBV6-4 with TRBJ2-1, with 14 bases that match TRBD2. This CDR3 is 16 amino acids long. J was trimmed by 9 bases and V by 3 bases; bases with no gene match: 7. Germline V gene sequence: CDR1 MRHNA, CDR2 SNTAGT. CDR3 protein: CASSEELGLAGVEQFF. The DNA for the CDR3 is TGTGCCAGCAGTGAAGAACTGGGACTAGCGGGAGTTGAGCAGTTCTTC.

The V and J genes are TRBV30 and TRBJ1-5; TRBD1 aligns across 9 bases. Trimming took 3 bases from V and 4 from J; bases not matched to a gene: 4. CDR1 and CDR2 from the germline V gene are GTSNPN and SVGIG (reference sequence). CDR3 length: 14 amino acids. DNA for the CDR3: TGTGCCTGGAGGCAACAGGGGGCAAATCAGCCCCAGCATTTT. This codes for CAWRQQGANQPQHF.

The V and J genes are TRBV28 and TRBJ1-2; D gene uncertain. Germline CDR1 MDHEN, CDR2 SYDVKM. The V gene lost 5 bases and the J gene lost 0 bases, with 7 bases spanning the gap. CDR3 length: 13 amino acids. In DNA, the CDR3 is TGTGCCAGCAGTCCCAGCGCTAACTATGGCTACACCTTC. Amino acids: CASSPSANYGYTF.

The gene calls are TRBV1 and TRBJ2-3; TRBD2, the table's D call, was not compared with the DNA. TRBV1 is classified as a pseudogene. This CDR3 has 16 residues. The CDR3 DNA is TGCACCAGCAGCCAAGATCCCGGCGCGGTCACAGATACGCAGTATTTT. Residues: CTSSQDPGAVTDTQYF.

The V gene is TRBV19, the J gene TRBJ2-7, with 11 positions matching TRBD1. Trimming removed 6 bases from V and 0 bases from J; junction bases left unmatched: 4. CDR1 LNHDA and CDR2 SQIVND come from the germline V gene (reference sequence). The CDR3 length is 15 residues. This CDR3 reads CASRLGQGASYEQYF. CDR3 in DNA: TGTGCCAGTAGGCTCGGACAGGGGGCCTCCTACGAGCAGTACTTC.

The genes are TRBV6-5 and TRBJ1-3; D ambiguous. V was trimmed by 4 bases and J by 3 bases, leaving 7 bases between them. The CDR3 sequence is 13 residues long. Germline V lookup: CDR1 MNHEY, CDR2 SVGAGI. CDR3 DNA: TGTGCCAGCAGTTCCCAGATTGGAAACACCATATATTTT. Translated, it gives CASSSQIGNTIYF.

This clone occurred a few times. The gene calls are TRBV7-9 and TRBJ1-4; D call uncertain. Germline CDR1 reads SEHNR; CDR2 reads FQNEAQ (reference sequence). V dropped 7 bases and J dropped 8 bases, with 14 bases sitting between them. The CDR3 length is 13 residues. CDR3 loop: CASTERGNEKLFF. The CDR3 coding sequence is TGTGCCAGCACCGAACGGGGTAACGAAAAACTGTTTTTT.

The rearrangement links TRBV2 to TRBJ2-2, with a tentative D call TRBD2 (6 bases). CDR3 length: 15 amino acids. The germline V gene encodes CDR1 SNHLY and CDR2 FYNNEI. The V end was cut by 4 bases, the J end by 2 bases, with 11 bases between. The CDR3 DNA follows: TGTGCCAGCAGTGGGGCGGGGCTTAACACCGGGGAGCTGTTTTTT. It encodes CASSGAGLNTGELFF. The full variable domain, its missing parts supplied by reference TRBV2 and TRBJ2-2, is EPEVTQTPSHQVTQMGQEVILRCVPISNHLYFYWYRQILGQKVEFLVSFYNNEISEKSEIFDDQFSVERPDGSNFTLKIRSTKLEDSAMYFCASSGAGLNTGELFFGEGSRLTVL.

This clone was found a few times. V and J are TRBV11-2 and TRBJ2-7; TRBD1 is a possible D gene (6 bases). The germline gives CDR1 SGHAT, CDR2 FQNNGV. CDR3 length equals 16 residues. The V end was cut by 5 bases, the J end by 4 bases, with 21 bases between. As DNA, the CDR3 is TGTGCCAGCAGCCCAATAAACAGGGACCAGAGATACGAGCAGTACTTC. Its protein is CASSPINRDQRYEQYF.

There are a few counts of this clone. CDR3: CAISESPGQGAEKLFF. CDR3 nucleotides: TGTGCCATCAGTGAGTCCCCAGGACAGGGAGCTGAAAAACTGTTTTTT. J is TRBJ1-4 and V is TRBV10-3; 8 bases line up with TRBD1. The length of the CDR3 is 16 residues. CDR1 ENHRY and CDR2 SYGVKD come from the germline V gene. After removal of 0 bases from V and 7 bases from J, the junction contained 7 bases not matched to a gene.

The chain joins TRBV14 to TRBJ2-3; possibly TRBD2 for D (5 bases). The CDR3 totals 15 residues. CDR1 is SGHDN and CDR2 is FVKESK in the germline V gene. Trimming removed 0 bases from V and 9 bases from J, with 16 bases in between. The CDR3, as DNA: TGTGCCAGCAGCCAAGATTCGGGGATGTGGGAGACGCAGTATTTT. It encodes CASSQDSGMWETQYF.

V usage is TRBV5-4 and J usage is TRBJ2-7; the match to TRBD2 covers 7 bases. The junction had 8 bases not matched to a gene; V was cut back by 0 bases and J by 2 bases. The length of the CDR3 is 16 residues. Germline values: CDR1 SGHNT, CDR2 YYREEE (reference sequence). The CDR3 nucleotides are TGTGCCAGCAGCTTGGACGGGGGGAGAGGGGCCTACGAGCAGTACTTC. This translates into CASSLDGGRGAYEQYF.

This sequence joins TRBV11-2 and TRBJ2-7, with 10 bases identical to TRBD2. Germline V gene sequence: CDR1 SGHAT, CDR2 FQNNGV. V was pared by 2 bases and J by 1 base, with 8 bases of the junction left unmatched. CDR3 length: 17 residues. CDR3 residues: CASSLRLAGQLSYEQYF. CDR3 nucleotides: TGTGCCAGCAGCTTACGACTAGCGGGTCAGTTATCCTACGAGCAGTACTTC.

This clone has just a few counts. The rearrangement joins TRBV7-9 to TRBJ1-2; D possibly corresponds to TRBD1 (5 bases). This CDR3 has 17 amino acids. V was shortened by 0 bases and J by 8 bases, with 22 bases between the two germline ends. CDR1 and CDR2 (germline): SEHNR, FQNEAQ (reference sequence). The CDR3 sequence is CASSLAYGRAPFWGYTF. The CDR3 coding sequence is TGTGCCAGCAGCTTAGCGTACGGCAGGGCGCCTTTCTGGGGCTACACCTTC.